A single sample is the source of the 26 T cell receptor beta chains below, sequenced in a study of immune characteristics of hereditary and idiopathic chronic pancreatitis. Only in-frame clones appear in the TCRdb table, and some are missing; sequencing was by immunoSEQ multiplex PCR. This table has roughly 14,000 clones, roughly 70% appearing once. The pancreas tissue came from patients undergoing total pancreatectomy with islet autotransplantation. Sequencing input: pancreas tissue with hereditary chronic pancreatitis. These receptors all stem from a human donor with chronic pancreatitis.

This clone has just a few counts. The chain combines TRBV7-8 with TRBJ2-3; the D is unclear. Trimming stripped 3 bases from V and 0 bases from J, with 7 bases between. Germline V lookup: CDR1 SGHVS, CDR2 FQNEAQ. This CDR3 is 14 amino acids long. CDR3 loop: CASSFRQSTDTQYF. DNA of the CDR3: TGTGCCAGCAGCTTCCGACAAAGCACAGATACGCAGTATTTT. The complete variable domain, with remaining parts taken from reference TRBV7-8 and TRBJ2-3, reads GAGVSQSPRYKVAKRGQDVALRCDPISGHVSLFWYQQALGQGPEFLTYFQNEAQLDKSGLPSDRFFAERPEGSVSTLKIQRTQQEDSAVYLCASSFRQSTDTQYFGPGTRLTVL.

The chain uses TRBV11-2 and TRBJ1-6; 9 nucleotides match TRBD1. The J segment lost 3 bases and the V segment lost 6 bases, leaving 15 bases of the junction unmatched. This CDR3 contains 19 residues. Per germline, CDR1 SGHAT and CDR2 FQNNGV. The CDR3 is CASSSPGQGSIFYNSPLHF. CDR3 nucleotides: TGTGCCAGCAGTTCCCCGGGACAGGGTTCTATTTTCTATAATTCACCCCTCCACTTT. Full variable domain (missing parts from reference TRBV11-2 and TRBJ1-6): EAGVAQSPRYKIIEKRQSVAFWCNPISGHATLYWYQQILGQGPKLLIQFQNNGVVDDSQLPKDRFSAERLKGVDSTLKIQPAKLEDSAVYLCASSSPGQGSIFYNSPLHFGNGTRLTVT.

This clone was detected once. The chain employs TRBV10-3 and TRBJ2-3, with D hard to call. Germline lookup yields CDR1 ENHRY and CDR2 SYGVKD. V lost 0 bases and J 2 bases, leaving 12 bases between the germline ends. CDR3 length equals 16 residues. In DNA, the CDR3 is TGTGCCATCAGTGAGTCAGCAGCCTTCTACACAGATACGCAGTATTTT. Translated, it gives CAISESAAFYTDTQYF.

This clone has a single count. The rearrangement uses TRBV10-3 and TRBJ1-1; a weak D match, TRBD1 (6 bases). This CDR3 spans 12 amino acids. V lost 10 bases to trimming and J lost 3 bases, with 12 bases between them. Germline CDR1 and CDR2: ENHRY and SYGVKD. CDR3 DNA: TGTGCCACCGAGGGGGGGGACACTGAAGCTTTCTTT. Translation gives CATEGGDTEAFF.

CDR3 residues: CASSSSGRPATGELFF. Here the CDR3 DNA reads TGCGCCAGCAGCTCTAGCGGGAGGCCCGCGACCGGGGAGCTGTTTTTT. The chain has TRBV5-1 and TRBJ2-2, with 11 bases that match TRBD2. This CDR3 is built from 16 residues. Germline assignment: CDR1 SGHRS and CDR2 YFSETQ. Trimming took 3 bases from V and 5 from J; bases not matched to a gene: 6.

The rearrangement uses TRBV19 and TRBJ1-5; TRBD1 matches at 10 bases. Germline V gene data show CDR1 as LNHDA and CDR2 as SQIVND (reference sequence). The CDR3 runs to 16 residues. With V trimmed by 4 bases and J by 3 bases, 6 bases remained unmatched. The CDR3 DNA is TGTGCCAGTAGTACTCGGGACAGGGGATACAATCAGCCCCAGCATTTT. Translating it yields CASSTRDRGYNQPQHF.

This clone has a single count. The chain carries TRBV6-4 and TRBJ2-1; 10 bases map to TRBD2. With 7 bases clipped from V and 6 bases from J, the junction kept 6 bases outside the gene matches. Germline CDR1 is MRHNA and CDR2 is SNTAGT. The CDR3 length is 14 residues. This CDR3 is CASTSGSEGNEQFF. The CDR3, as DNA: TGTGCCAGCACTAGCGGGAGCGAGGGCAATGAGCAGTTCTTC.

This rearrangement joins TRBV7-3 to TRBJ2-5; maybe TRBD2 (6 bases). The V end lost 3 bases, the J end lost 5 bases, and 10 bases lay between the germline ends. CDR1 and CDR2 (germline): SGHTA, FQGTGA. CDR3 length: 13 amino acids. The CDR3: CASSLDYGETQYF. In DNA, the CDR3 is TGTGCCAGCAGCTTGGACTATGGTGAGACCCAGTACTTC.

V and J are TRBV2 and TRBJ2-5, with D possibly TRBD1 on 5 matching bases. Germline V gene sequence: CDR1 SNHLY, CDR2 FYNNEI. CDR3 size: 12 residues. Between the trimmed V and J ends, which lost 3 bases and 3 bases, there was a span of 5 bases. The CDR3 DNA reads TGTGCCAGCAGTGACAGGGAAGAGACCCAGTACTTC. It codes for CASSDREETQYF.

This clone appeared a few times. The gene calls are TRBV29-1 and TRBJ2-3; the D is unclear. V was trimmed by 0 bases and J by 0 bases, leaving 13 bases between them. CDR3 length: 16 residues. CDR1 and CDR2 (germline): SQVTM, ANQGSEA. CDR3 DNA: TGCAGCGTTGAAGATCGACTCCGGAGCAGCACAGATACGCAGTATTTT. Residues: CSVEDRLRSSTDTQYF.

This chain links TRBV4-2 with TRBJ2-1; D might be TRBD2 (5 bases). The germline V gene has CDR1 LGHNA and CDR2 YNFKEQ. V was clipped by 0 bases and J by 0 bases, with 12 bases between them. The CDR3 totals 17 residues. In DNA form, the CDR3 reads TGTGCCAGCAGCCAAGAGGGCTCTCGGGGCTCCTACAATGAGCAGTTCTTC. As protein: CASSQEGSRGSYNEQFF.

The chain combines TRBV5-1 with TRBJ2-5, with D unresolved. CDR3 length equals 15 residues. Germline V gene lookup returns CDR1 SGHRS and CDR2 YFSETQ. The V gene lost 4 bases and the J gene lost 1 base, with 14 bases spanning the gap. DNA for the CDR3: TGCGCCAGCAGCCTGGTTGCATCGGGCCAAGAGACCCAGTACTTC. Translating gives CASSLVASGQETQYF.

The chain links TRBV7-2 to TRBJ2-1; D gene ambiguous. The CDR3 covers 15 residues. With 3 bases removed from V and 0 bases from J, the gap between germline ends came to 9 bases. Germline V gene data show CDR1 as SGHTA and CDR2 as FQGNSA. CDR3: CASSLAWSSYNEQFF. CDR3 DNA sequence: TGTGCCAGCAGCTTGGCGTGGAGCTCCTACAATGAGCAGTTCTTC.

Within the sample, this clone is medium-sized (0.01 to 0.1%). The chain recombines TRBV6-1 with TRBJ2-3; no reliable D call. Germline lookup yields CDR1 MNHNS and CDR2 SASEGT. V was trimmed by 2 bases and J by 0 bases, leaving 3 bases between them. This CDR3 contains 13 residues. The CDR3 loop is CASSEPSTDTQYF. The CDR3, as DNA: TGTGCCAGCAGTGAACCCAGCACAGATACGCAGTATTTT.

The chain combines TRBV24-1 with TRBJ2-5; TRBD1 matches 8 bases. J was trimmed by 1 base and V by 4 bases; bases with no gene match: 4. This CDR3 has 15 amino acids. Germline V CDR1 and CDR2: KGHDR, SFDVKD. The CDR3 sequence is CATSDTTGVQETQYF. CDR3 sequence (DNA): TGTGCCACCAGTGACACGACAGGGGTCCAAGAGACCCAGTACTTC.

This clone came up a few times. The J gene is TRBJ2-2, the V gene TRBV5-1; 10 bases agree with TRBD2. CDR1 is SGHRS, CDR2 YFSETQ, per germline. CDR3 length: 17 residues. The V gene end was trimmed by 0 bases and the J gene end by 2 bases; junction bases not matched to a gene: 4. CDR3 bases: TGCGCCAGCAGCTTGGTTCTAGCGGGAGCCAACACCGGGGAGCTGTTTTTT. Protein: CASSLVLAGANTGELFF. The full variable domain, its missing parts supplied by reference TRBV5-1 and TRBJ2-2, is KAGVTQTPRYLIKTRGQQVTLSCSPISGHRSVSWYQQTPGQGLQFLFEYFSETQRNKGNFPGRFSGRQFSNSRSEMNVSTLELGDSALYLCASSLVLAGANTGELFFGEGSRLTVL.

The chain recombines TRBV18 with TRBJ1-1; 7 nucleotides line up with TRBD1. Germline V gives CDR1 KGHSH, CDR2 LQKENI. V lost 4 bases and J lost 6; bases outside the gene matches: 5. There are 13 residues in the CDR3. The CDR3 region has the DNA TGTGCCAGCTCACAGGGGGCGGAAGCTGAAGCTTTCTTT. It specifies CASSQGAEAEAFF.

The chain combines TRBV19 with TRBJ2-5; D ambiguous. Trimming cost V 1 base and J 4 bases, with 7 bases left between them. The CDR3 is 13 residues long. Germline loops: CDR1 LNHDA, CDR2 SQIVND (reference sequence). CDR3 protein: CASSIAGTETQYF. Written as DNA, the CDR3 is TGTGCCAGTAGTATAGCCGGAACAGAGACCCAGTACTTC.

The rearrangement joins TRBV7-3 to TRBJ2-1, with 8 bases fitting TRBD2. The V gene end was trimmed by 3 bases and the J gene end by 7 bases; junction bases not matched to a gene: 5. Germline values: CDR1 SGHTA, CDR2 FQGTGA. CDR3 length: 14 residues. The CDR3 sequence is CASSLGGRRNEQFF. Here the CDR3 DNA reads TGTGCCAGCAGCTTGGGCGGGAGGAGGAATGAGCAGTTCTTC.

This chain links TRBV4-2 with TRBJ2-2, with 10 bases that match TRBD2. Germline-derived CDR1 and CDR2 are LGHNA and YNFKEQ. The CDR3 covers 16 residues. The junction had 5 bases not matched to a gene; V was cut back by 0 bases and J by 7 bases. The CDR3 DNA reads TGTGCCAGCAGCCAAGATCCAGCGGGAGGGGTCGGGGAGCTGTTTTTT. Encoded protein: CASSQDPAGGVGELFF.

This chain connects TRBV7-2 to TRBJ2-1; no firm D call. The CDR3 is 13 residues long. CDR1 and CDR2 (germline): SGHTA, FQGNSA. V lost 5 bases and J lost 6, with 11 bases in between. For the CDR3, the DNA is TGTGCCAGCAGCGTTTCCAGGTTCAATGAGCAGTTCTTC. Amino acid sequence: CASSVSRFNEQFF. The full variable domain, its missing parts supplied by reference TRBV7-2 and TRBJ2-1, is GAGVSQSPSNKVTEKGKDVELRCDPISGHTALYWYRQSLGQGLEFLIYFQGNSAPDKSGLPSDRFSAERTGGSVSTLTIQRTQQEDSAVYLCASSVSRFNEQFFGPGTRLTVL.

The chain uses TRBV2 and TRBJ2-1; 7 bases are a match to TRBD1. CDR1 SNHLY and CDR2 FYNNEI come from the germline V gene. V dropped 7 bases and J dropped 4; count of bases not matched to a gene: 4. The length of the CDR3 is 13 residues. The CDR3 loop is CASTRDRYNEQFF. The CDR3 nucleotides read TGTGCCAGCACCCGGGACAGATACAATGAGCAGTTCTTC.

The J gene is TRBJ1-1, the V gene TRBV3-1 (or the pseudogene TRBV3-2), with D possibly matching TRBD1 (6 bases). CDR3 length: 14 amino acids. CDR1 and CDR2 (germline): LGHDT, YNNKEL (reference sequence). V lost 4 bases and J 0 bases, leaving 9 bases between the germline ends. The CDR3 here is CASSRQEMNTEAFF. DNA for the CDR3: TGTGCCAGCAGCCGACAGGAGATGAACACTGAAGCTTTCTTT.

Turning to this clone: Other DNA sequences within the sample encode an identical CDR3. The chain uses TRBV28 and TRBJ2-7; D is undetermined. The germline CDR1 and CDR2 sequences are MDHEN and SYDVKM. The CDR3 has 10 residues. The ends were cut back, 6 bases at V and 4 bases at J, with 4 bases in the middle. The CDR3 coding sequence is TGTGCCAGCAGCCGATACGAGCAGTACTTC. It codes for CASSRYEQYF.

This CDR3 reads CASSLGQGNPTDTQYF. CDR3 nucleotides: TGCGCCAGCAGCCTAGGACAGGGAAACCCCACAGATACGCAGTATTTT. The rearrangement links TRBV5-1 to TRBJ2-3; 8 nucleotides align to TRBD1. Germline CDR1 and CDR2: SGHRS and YFSETQ. The trim removed 4 bases at V and 2 bases at J, leaving 9 bases unmatched. The CDR3 totals 16 residues.

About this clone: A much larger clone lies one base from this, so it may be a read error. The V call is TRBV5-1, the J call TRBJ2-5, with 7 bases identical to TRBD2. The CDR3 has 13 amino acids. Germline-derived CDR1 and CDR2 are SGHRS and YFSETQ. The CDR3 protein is CARSWGGQETQYF. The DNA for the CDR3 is TGCGCCCGCAGTTGGGGGGGGCAAGAGACCCAGTACTTC.